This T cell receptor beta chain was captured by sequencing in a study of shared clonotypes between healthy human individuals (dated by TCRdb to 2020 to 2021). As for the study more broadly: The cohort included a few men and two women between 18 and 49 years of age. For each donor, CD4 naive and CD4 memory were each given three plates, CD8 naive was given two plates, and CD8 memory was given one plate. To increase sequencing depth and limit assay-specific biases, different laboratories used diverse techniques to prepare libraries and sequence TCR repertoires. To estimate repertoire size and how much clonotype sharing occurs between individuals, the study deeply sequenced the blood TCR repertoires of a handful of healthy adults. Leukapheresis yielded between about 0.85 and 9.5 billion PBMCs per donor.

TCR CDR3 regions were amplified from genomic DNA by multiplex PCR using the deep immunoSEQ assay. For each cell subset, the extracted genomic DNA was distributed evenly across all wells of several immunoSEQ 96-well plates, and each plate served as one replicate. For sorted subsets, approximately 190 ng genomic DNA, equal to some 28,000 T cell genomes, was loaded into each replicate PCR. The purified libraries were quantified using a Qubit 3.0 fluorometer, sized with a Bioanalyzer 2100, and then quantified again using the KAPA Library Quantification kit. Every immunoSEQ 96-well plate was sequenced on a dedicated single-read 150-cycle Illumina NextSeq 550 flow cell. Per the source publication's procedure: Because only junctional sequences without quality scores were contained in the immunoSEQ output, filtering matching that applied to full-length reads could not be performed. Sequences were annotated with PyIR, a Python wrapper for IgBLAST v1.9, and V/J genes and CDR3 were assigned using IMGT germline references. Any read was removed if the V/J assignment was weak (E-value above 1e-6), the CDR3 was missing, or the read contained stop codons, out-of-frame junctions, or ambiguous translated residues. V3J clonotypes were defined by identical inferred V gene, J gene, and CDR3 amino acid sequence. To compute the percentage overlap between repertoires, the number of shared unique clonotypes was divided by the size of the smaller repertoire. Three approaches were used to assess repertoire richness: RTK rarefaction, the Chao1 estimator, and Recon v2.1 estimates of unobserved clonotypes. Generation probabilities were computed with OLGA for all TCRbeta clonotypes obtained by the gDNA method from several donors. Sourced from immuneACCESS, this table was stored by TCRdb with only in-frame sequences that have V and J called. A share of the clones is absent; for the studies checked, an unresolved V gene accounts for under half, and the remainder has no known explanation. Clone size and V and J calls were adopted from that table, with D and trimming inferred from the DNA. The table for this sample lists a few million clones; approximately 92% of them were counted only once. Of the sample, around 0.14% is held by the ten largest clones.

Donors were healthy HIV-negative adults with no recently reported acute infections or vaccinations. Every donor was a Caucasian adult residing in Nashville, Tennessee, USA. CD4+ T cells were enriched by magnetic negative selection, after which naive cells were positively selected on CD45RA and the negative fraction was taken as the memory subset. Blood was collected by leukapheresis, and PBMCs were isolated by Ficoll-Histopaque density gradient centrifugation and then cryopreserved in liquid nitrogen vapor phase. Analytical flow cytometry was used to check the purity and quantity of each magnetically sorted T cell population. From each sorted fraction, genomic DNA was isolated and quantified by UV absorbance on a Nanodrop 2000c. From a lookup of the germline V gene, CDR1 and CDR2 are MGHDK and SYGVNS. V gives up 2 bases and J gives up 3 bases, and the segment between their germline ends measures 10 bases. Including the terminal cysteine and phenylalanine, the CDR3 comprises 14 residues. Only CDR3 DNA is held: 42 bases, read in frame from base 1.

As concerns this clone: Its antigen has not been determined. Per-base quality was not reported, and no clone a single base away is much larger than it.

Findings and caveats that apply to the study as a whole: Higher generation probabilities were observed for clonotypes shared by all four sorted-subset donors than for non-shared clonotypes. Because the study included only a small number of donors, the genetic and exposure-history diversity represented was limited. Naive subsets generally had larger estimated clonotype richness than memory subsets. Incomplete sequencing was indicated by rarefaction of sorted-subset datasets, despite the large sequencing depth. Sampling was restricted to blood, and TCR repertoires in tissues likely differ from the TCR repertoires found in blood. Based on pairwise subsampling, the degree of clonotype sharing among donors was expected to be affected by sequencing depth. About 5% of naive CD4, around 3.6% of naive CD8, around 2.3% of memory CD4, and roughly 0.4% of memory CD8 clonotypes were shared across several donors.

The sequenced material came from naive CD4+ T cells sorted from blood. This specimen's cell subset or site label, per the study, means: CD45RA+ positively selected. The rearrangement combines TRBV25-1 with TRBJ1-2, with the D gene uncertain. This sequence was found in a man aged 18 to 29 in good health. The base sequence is TGTGCCAGCAGTGAAGAGGGAACGGACTATGGCTACACCTTC. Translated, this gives CASSEEGTDYGYTF.